Below, one T cell receptor (beta chain) is given with its context. This record comes from a study of blood T cell repertoires in COVID-19. About the study: Researchers got acute and convalescent COVID-19 samples from the United States, Italy and Spain. T cells, B-cell-depleted T cells, or PBMCs provided the cDNA or gDNA that served as material.

Original analysis: Amplification of reference gene primers was used by the study to estimate nucleated cell counts. Repertoires were generated with immunoSEQ multiplex PCR, while TCRdb's copy carries only in-frame clones and drops some. From that table come the V and J calls and clone size; the DNA was used to work out D and trimming. The sample gives 66,000 or so clones, around 80% of which show up once; around 9.7% is in the top ten. Germline CDR1 SEHNR, CDR2 FQNEAQ (reference sequence). This CDR3 has 15 residues. V lost 3 bases, J lost 6 bases, and 2 bases stayed unmatched. What was sequenced was peripheral blood. This TCR came from a human donor in a cohort sampled during active COVID-19. The chain uses TRBV7-9 and TRBJ2-1, with TRBD2 matching over 13 bases. The CDR3: CASSLGLAGPNEQFF. CDR3 in DNA: TGTGCCAGCAGCTTGGGACTAGCGGGACCCAATGAGCAGTTCTTC. The complete variable domain, with remaining parts taken from reference TRBV7-9 and TRBJ2-1, reads DTGVSQNPRHKITKRGQNVTFRCDPISEHNRLYWYRQTLGQGPEFLTYFQNEAQLEKSRLLSDRFSAERPKGSFSTLEIQRTEQGDSAMYLCASSLGLAGPNEQFFGPGTRLTVL.